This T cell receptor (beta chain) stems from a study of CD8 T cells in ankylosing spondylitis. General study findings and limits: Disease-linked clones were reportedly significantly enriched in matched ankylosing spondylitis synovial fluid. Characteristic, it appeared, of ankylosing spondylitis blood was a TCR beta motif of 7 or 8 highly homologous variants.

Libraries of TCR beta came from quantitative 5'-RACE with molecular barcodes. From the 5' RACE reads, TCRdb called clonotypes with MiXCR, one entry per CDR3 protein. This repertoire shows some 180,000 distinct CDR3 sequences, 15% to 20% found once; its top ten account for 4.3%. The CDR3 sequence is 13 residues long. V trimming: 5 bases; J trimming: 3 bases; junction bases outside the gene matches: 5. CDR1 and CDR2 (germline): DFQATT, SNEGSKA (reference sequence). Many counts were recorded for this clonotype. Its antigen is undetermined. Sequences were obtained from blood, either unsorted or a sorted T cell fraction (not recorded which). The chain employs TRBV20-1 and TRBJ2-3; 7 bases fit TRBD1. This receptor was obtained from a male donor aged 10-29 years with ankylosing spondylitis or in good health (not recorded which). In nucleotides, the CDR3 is TGCAGTGCTCTTGACAGGGAAACAGATACGCAGTATTTT. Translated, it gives CSALDRETDTQYF.